This TCR beta chain was retrieved from a study of cytomegalovirus exposure and HLA in healthy donors. General observations from the study: The study put 150 to 200 TCR beta chains on its list as cytomegalovirus-associated. TCR beta V- and J-gene trimming, according to a later analysis, was linked to a missense DCLRE1C variant.

The CMV serostatus of this donor was not recorded. The CDR3 has 17 amino acids. Concerning this clone itself: What it binds is not known.

PCR used 60 Vbeta primers and 13 Jbeta primers. The table came from immunoSEQ multiplex PCR; TCRdb's copy has only in-frame clones and leaves some out. The sample includes approximately 150,000 clones, about four fifths of them seen just once. This TCR was recovered from a human donor in good health. The rearrangement uses TRBV1 and TRBJ1-2. TRBV1 is shown as a pseudogene. Sequencing was performed on PBMCs. CDR3 nucleotides: TGCACCAGCAGCCACCAGACCCCCCCGGGAGCGGACTATGGCTACACCTTC. Translated, it gives CTSSHQTPPGADYGYTF.